Listed below are T cell receptor beta chains from one sample, sequenced in a study of blood T cell repertoires in COVID-19. TCRdb keeps only in-frame clones here, not all; method: immunoSEQ multiplex PCR. Seen here are over 150,000 clones, more than 85% observed once, and the top ten hold roughly 0.58%. Source material: peripheral blood. The receptors shown here come from a man aged 55 to 70 with COVID-19, enrolled during active disease. CDR3s include the opening cysteine and the closing phenylalanine or tryptophan. The D gene is left open where the match is weak. Clone size is stated in some rows and not others, as once, few, many or a class when expanded.

d_call	clone_size	j_call	cdr3_length	v_call	cdr3_aa	cdr3_nt
-	once	TRBJ1-3	15	TRBV5-4	CASSLEQNSGNTIYF	TGTGCCAGCAGCTTGGAACAGAACTCTGGAAACACCATATATTTT
TRBD1	-	TRBJ2-1	18	TRBV24-1	CATSERQGVVGSYNEQFF	TGTGCCACCAGTGAACGGCAGGGGGTAGTTGGGAGCTACAATGAGCAGTTCTTC
TRBD2	-	TRBJ2-1	18	TRBV5-1	CASTLGGTSGRWDNEQFF	TGCGCCAGCACTTTGGGGGGGACTAGCGGGAGATGGGACAATGAGCAGTTCTTC
-	-	TRBJ1-3	17	TRBV18	CASSPPLGRLSGNTIYF	TGTGCCAGCTCACCACCCCTGGGGCGGCTCTCTGGAAACACCATATATTTT
-	-	TRBJ1-3	14	TRBV28	CASSGTPQADTIYF	TGTGCCAGCAGTGGGACACCCCAGGCAGACACCATATATTTT
TRBD1	-	TRBJ1-2	14	TRBV28	CASSLEQGNYGYTF	TGTGCCAGCAGTTTAGAACAGGGGAACTATGGCTACACCTTC
TRBD2	-	TRBJ2-2	17	TRBV7-2	CASSLALAGADTGELFF	TGTGCCAGCAGCTTAGCCCTAGCGGGAGCTGACACCGGGGAGCTGTTTTTT
TRBD1	once	TRBJ1-1	13	TRBV6-5	CASKFTGGTEAFF	TGTGCCAGTAAATTCACAGGGGGCACTGAAGCTTTCTTT
TRBD1	-	TRBJ1-2	14	TRBV4-3	CASSQVRQGPGYTF	TGCGCCAGCAGCCAGGTCCGACAGGGCCCTGGCTACACCTTC
TRBD1	-	TRBJ2-1	16	TRBV7-9	CASSRGGAGGHNEQFF	TGTGCCAGCAGCCGAGGAGGGGCAGGGGGCCACAATGAGCAGTTCTTC
TRBD2	-	TRBJ2-1	15	TRBV24-1	CATSGTSGRTGEQFF	TGTGCCACCAGTGGAACTAGCGGGAGGACAGGTGAGCAGTTCTTC
TRBD1	-	TRBJ1-1	13	TRBV3-1/TRBV3-2	CASSPLQGAEAFF	TGTGCCAGCAGCCCACTTCAGGGGGCTGAAGCTTTCTTT
TRBD1	-	TRBJ2-5	14	TRBV29-1	CSVTPGQGQETQYF	TGCAGCGTAACGCCGGGACAGGGCCAAGAGACCCAGTACTTC
-	-	TRBJ1-1	12	TRBV7-2	CASSPGHLEAFF	TGTGCCAGCAGCCCTGGACACCTTGAAGCTTTCTTT
-	-	TRBJ1-2	12	TRBV11-3	CASSVSGSGYTF	TGTGCCAGCAGCGTCTCAGGGTCAGGCTACACCTTC
TRBD1	-	TRBJ1-2	13	TRBV7-8	CASSPGTAYGYTF	TGTGCCAGCAGCCCCGGGACAGCGTATGGCTACACCTTC
-	few	TRBJ1-1	15	TRBV10-3	CAISESDLRNTEAFF	TGTGCCATCAGTGAGTCAGACTTAAGGAACACTGAAGCTTTCTTT
TRBD2	-	TRBJ2-1	15	TRBV27	CASSYVAGGHNEQFF	TGTGCCAGCAGCTACGTAGCGGGGGGACACAATGAGCAGTTCTTC
TRBD2	-	TRBJ2-7	16	TRBV28	CASSPRKAGGFYEQYF	TGTGCCAGCAGTCCGAGGAAAGCGGGGGGGTTCTACGAGCAGTACTTC
-	-	TRBJ1-6	16	TRBV19	CASLEAGTPLNSPLHF	TGTGCCAGTCTAGAAGCGGGGACACCTCTTAATTCACCCCTCCACTTT
TRBD1	-	TRBJ1-2	14	TRBV3-1/TRBV3-2	CASSQALDRVGYTF	TGTGCCAGCAGCCAGGCCCTCGACAGGGTCGGCTACACCTTC
TRBD2	-	TRBJ2-1	15	TRBV11-3	CASSLDSQREMEQFF	TGTGCCAGCAGCTTAGATAGCCAGCGGGAGATGGAGCAGTTCTTC
TRBD2	-	TRBJ2-7	17	TRBV30	CAWGSGRAVGEVYEQYF	TGTGCCTGGGGAAGCGGGAGGGCCGTCGGGGAAGTCTACGAGCAGTACTTC
TRBD1	-	TRBJ2-5	15	TRBV28	CASRGTGGLGKTQYF	TGTGCCAGCAGGGGGACAGGGGGCCTAGGAAAGACCCAGTACTTC
-	-	TRBJ2-3	11	TRBV2	CASSRGDTQYF	TGTGCCAGCAGTCGCGGGGATACGCAGTATTTT
-	-	TRBJ1-2	15	TRBV6-5	CASSYYPGGTYGYTF	TGTGCCAGCAGTTACTACCCGGGGGGTACCTATGGCTACACCTTC
TRBD1	-	TRBJ2-2	16	TRBV5-1	CASSLAGTGVDGELFF	TGCGCCAGCAGCTTGGCCGGGACAGGGGTGGACGGGGAGCTGTTTTTT
TRBD1	-	TRBJ1-1	14	TRBV18	CASSPNTGGTEAFF	TGTGCCAGCTCACCGAATACAGGGGGCACTGAAGCTTTCTTT
TRBD2	-	TRBJ2-7	14	TRBV19	CARLGGRAGLEQYF	TGTGCCAGGTTAGGCGGGAGGGCCGGTCTCGAGCAGTACTTC
-	-	TRBJ1-1	15	TRBV28	CASSLGGVENTEAFF	TGTGCCAGCAGTTTAGGAGGGGTTGAGAACACTGAAGCTTTCTTT
-	-	TRBJ2-1	17	TRBV3-1/TRBV3-2	CASSQAVVSSSYNEQFF	TGTGCCAGCAGCCAAGCGGTAGTTTCCTCCTCCTACAATGAGCAGTTCTTC
TRBD2	few	TRBJ2-1	17	TRBV4-3	CASSQLLAGALLNEQFF	TGCGCCAGCAGCCAACTTCTAGCGGGGGCCCTTTTGAATGAGCAGTTCTTC
-	once	TRBJ2-1	15	TRBV27	CASSLPPPSLREQFF	TGTGCCAGCAGTTTACCCCCTCCTAGCTTACGGGAGCAGTTCTTC
TRBD1	-	TRBJ1-1	15	TRBV5-1	CASSLEIGQGPEAFF	TGCGCCAGCAGCTTGGAGATCGGACAGGGTCCTGAAGCTTTCTTT
TRBD2	few	TRBJ2-5	16	TRBV3-1/TRBV3-2	CASSPGSSGDQETQYF	TGTGCCAGCAGCCCGGGGTCTAGCGGGGATCAAGAGACCCAGTACTTC
TRBD1	-	TRBJ1-2	16	TRBV27	CASSLGTGTGAYGYTF	TGTGCCAGCAGTTTAGGGACCGGGACAGGGGCCTATGGCTACACCTTC
TRBD1	-	TRBJ1-2	18	TRBV24-1	CATSDANRRAGTGYGYTF	TGTGCCACCAGTGATGCAAACCGCCGAGCGGGGACAGGGTATGGCTACACCTTC
-	-	TRBJ1-4	14	TRBV9	CASSYRDDDEKLFF	TGTGCCAGCAGCTACAGGGACGACGACGAAAAACTGTTTTTT
-	once	TRBJ1-1	13	TRBV7-2	CASTLSSYTEAFF	TGTGCCAGCACCTTGAGTTCATACACTGAAGCTTTCTTT
-	-	TRBJ1-1	14	TRBV5-6	CASSWQGENTEAFF	TGTGCCAGCAGCTGGCAAGGGGAGAACACTGAAGCTTTCTTT
-	-	TRBJ2-6	16	TRBV9	CASSGPQGTGANVLTF	TGTGCCAGCAGCGGCCCACAGGGAACTGGGGCCAACGTCCTGACTTTC
-	few	TRBJ2-5	12	TRBV3-1/TRBV3-2	CASSQDLRTQYF	TGTGCCAGCAGCCAAGATTTGCGGACCCAGTACTTC